This T cell receptor beta chain derives from a study of blood T cell repertoires in COVID-19. Across the whole study: Sample material is recorded as cDNA or gDNA derived from T cells, B-cell-depleted T cells, or PBMCs.

Here immunoSEQ multiplex PCR was the method, and the copy in TCRdb shows in-frame clones only, minus some. The sample lists about 150,000 clones, around 80% seen once, with 0.5% to 0.65% in the top ten. The sequence was obtained from a man aged 55 to 70 with acute or convalescent COVID-19. Sequences were obtained from peripheral blood.

CDR3 sequence: CASTLPIGGVGGYTF. In DNA form, the CDR3 reads TGTGCCAGCACCTTACCCATTGGGGGGGTGGGAGGCTACACCTTC. The gene calls are TRBV6-5 and TRBJ1-2, with a weak D call TRBD1 (5 bases). The CDR3 has 15 amino acids. Trimming pared 7 bases from V and 8 bases from J, leaving 23 bases between. Germline lookup yields CDR1 MNHEY and CDR2 SVGAGI.